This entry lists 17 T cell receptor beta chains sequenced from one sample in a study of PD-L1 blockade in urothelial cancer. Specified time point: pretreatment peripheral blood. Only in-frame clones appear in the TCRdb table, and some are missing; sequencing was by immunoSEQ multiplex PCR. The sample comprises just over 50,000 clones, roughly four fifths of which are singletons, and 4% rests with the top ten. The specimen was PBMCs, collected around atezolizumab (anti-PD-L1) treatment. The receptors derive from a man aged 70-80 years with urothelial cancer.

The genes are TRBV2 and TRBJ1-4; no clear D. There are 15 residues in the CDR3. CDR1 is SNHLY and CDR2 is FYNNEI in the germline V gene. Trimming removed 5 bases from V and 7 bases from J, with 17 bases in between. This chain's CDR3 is CASSREGSGVEKLFF. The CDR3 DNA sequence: TGTGCCAGCAGTCGAGAGGGCAGCGGGGTTGAAAAACTGTTTTTT.

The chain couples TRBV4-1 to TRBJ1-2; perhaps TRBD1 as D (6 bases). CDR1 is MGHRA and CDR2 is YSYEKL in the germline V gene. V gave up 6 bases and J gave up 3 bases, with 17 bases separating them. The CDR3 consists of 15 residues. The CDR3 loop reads CASRKGERTDYGYTF. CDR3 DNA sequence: TGCGCCAGCAGGAAGGGGGAGAGGACGGACTATGGCTACACCTTC.

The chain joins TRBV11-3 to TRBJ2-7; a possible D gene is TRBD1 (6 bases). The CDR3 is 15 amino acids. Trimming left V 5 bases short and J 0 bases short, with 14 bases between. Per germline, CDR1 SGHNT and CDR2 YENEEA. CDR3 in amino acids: CASSPGRGHSYEQYF. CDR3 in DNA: TGTGCCAGCAGCCCTGGCCGGGGACACTCCTACGAGCAGTACTTC.

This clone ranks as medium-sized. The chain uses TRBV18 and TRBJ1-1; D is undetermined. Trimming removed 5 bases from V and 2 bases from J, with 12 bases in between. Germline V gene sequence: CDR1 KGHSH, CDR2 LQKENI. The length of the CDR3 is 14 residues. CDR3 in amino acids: CASSARNTNTEAFF. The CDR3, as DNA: TGTGCCAGCTCAGCCAGGAACACAAACACTGAAGCTTTCTTT.

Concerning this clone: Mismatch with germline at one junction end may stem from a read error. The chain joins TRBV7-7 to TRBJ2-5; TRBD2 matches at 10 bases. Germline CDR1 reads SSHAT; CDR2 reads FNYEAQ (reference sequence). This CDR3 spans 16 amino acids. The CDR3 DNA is TGTGCTAGCAGCTTACGGCTAGCGGGAGCCCAAGAGACCCAGTACTTC. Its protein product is CASSLRLAGAQETQYF.

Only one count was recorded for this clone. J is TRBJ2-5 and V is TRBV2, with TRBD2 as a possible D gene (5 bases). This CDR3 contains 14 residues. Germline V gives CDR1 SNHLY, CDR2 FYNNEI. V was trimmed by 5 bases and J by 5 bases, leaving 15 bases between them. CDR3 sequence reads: CASSLSGGRETQYF. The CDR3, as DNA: TGTGCCAGCAGTCTTTCAGGAGGTCGGGAGACCCAGTACTTC.

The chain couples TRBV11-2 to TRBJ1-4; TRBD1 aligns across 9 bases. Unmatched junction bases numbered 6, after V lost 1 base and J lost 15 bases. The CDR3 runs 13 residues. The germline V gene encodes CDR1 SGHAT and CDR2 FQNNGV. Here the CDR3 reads CASSLGRDRDLFF. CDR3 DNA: TGTGCCAGCAGCTTAGGTCGGGACAGGGACTTGTTTTTT.

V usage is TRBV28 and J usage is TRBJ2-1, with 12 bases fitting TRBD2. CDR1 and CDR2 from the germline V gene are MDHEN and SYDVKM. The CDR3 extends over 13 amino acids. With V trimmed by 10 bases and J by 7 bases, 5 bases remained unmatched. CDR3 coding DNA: TGTGCCACGAGGACTAGCGGGGATAATGAGCAGTTCTTC. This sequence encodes CATRTSGDNEQFF.

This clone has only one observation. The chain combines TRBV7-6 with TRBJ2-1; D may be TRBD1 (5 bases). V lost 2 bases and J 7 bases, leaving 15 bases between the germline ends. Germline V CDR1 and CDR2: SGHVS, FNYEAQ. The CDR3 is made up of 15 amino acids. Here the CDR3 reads CASSLKQGPGNEQFF. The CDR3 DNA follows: TGTGCCAGCAGCTTAAAGCAGGGTCCCGGGAATGAGCAGTTCTTC.

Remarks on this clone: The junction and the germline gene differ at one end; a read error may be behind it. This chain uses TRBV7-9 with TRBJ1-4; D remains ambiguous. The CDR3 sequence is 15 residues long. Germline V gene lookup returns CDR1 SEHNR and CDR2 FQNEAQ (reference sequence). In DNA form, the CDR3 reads TGTGCCAGCAGCTTAGGTGTGACAACAAATGAAAAACTGTTTTTT. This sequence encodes CASSLGVTTNEKLFF.

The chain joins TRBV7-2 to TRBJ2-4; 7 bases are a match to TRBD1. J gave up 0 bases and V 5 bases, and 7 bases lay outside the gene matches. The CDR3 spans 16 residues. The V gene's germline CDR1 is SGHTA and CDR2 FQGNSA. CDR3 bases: TGTGCCAGCAGCCCCGACAGGGCGGTAGCCAAAAACATTCAGTACTTC. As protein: CASSPDRAVAKNIQYF.

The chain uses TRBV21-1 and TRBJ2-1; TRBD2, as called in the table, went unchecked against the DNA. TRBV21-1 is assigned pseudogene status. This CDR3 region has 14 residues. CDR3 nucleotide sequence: TGTGCCAGCCCCGAGGGAGTTTTCATCAATGAGCAGTTCTTC. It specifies CASPEGVFINEQFF.

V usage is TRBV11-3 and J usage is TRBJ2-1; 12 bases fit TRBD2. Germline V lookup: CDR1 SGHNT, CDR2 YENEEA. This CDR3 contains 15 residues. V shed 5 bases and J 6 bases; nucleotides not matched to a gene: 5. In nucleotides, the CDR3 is TGTGCCAGCAGCATTCTAGCGGGAGGGGGCAATGAGCAGTTCTTC. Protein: CASSILAGGGNEQFF. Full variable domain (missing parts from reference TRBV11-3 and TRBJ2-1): EAGVVQSPRYKIIEKKQPVAFWCNPISGHNTLYWYLQNLGQGPELLIRYENEEAVDDSQLPKDRFSAERLKGVDSTLKIQPAELGDSAVYLCASSILAGGGNEQFFGPGTRLTVL.

CDR3 sequence (DNA): TGTGCCAGCAGCTTAGGACAGGGGGAACGCAATCAGCCCCAGCATTTT. It is translated as CASSLGQGERNQPQHF. The J gene is TRBJ1-5, the V gene TRBV7-3; 10 bases map to TRBD1. The CDR3 covers 16 residues. The germline CDR1 and CDR2 sequences are SGHTA and FQGTGA. V was pared by 2 bases and J by 2 bases, with 3 bases of the junction left unmatched. Based on the CDR3 plus reference TRBV7-3 and TRBJ1-5, the full variable domain is GAGVSQTPSNKVTEKGKYVELRCDPISGHTALYWYRQSLGQGPEFLIYFQGTGAADDSGLPNDRFFAVRPEGSVSTLKIQRTERGDSAVYLCASSLGQGERNQPQHFGDGTRLSIL.

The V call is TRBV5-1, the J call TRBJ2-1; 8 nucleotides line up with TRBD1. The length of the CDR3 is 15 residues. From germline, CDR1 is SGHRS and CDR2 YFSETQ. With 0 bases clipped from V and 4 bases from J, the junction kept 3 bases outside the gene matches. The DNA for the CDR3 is TGCGCCAGCAGCTTGGGAAGGACAGGGTACAATGAGCAGTTCTTC. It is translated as CASSLGRTGYNEQFF. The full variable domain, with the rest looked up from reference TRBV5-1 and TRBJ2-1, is KAGVTQTPRYLIKTRGQQVTLSCSPISGHRSVSWYQQTPGQGLQFLFEYFSETQRNKGNFPGRFSGRQFSNSRSEMNVSTLELGDSALYLCASSLGRTGYNEQFFGPGTRLTVL.

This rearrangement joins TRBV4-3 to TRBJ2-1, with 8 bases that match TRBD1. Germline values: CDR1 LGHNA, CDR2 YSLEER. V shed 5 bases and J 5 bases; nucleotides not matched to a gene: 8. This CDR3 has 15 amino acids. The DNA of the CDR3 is TGCGCCAGCAGCTCGGGACAGGTTTCGAACAATGAGCAGTTCTTC. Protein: CASSSGQVSNNEQFF.

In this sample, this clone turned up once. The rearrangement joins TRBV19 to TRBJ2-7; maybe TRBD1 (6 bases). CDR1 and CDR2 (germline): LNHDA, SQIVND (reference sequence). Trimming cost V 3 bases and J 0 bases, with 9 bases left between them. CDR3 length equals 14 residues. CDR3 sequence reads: CASSMHRVSYEQYF. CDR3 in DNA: TGTGCCAGTAGTATGCACAGGGTCTCCTACGAGCAGTACTTC.